A selection of T cell receptor beta chains follows, all from one sample in a study of cytomegalovirus exposure and HLA in healthy donors. Assay: immunoSEQ multiplex PCR; the TCRdb copy retains only in-frame clones and omits some. The data show over 150,000 clones, 70% to 80% seen once. Sequences were obtained from PBMCs. Receptors were obtained from a woman younger than 45 in good health and CMV-seropositive. Both conserved end residues are part of each CDR3. Each record gives: V gene, D gene, J gene, clone size, CDR3 protein, CDR3 DNA. D genes are given only for firm matches. Not all rows give a size; the values are once, few, many and, for expanded clones, a class.

TRBV28,TRBD1,TRBJ1-4,.,CASSLGDRVGEKLFF,TGTGCCAGCAGTTTAGGGGACAGGGTTGGTGAAAAACTGTTTTTT
TRBV11-3,.,TRBJ2-3,.,CASTKRVGAGDTQYF,TGTGCCAGCACTAAGCGGGTCGGGGCGGGAGATACGCAGTATTTT
TRBV30,.,TRBJ2-5,few,CAWSPYQETQYF,TGTGCCTGGAGTCCCTATCAAGAGACCCAGTACTTC
TRBV10-3,TRBD2,TRBJ2-7,.,CAIGEREGYEQYF,TGTGCCATTGGCGAGCGGGAAGGATACGAGCAGTACTTC
TRBV4-1,.,TRBJ2-1,.,CASSQDGPGQNTYNEQFF,TGCGCCAGCAGCCAAGATGGCCCTGGACAGAATACCTACAATGAGCAGTTCTTC
TRBV10-3,TRBD2,TRBJ2-1,.,CAIGLAGGVGDNEQFF,TGTGCCATAGGACTAGCGGGAGGAGTTGGCGACAATGAGCAGTTCTTC
TRBV14,.,TRBJ1-1,.,CASSQDRSSTEAFF,TGTGCCAGCAGCCAAGATCGCAGTTCCACTGAAGCTTTCTTT
TRBV7-2,TRBD1,TRBJ2-3,.,CASSARTGGTDTQYF,TGTGCCAGCAGCGCCCGGACAGGGGGCACAGATACGCAGTATTTT
TRBV12-5,TRBD1,TRBJ2-2,once,CASGLGGQISTTGELFF,TGTGCTAGTGGTTTGGGGGGACAGATCTCTACGACCGGGGAGCTGTTTTTT
TRBV14,.,TRBJ2-3,.,CASSQQSDTQYF,TGTGCCAGCAGCCAACAATCAGATACGCAGTATTTT
TRBV9,TRBD1,TRBJ1-5,.,CASSGTGDSQQPQHF,TGTGCCAGCAGCGGGACAGGGGATTCACAACAGCCCCAGCATTTT
TRBV6-5,.,TRBJ2-7,.,CASSSPPRGEQYF,TGTGCCAGCAGTTCCCCCCCCAGGGGCGAGCAGTACTTC
TRBV28,.,TRBJ2-1,.,CASSLPGVSYNEQFF,TGTGCCAGCAGCCTCCCGGGGGTCTCCTACAATGAGCAGTTCTTC
TRBV6-1,TRBD2,TRBJ2-1,.,CASRGTSGVYNEQFF,TGTGCCAGCAGAGGGACTAGCGGGGTCTACAATGAGCAGTTCTTC
TRBV15,TRBD2,TRBJ2-3,.,CATSRKGLADLVSLTDTQYF,TGTGCCACCAGTAGAAAGGGACTAGCGGATCTGGTTTCCCTCACAGATACGCAGTATTTT
TRBV19,TRBD1,TRBJ2-7,.,CAMTPGQGKREQYF,TGTGCCATGACACCGGGACAGGGGAAGCGCGAGCAGTACTTC
TRBV28,TRBD2,TRBJ2-1,.,CASSSSGGRYNEQFF,TGTGCCAGCAGTTCGAGCGGGGGCCGCTACAATGAGCAGTTCTTC
TRBV6-5,TRBD2,TRBJ2-1,few,CASSRGLAGGHEQFF,TGTGCCAGCAGTAGGGGCCTAGCGGGAGGGCATGAGCAGTTCTTC
TRBV7-2,TRBD2,TRBJ2-3,.,CASSRRYSTSGLGDTQYF,TGTGCCAGCAGCCGACGATACTCGACTAGCGGGTTGGGAGATACGCAGTATTTT
TRBV5-1,TRBD1,TRBJ1-1,.,CASTRTGGVEAFF,TGCGCCAGCACCCGGACAGGGGGGGTTGAAGCTTTCTTT
TRBV19,.,TRBJ2-7,.,CASSTGLRSYEQYF,TGTGCCAGTAGTACAGGACTTCGGTCCTACGAGCAGTACTTC
TRBV28,.,TRBJ2-5,.,CASSLTGVQETQYF,TGTGCCAGCAGTTTGACGGGGGTCCAAGAGACCCAGTACTTC
TRBV15,.,TRBJ1-2,few,CATSRDGTLRGGYTF,TGTGCCACCAGCAGGGACGGGACACTCCGGGGAGGCTACACCTTC
TRBV11-3,.,TRBJ2-7,.,CASSSQGTTYEQYF,TGTGCCAGCAGCTCCCAGGGGACAACCTACGAGCAGTACTTC
TRBV5-1,TRBD1,TRBJ2-7,.,CASSQSGTVRAEQYF,TGCGCCAGCAGTCAATCCGGGACAGTTCGAGCCGAGCAGTACTTC
TRBV7-3,.,TRBJ2-2,.,CASSLTSTNTGELFF,TGTGCCAGCAGCCTGACAAGCACGAACACCGGGGAGCTGTTTTTT
TRBV28,.,TRBJ1-2,.,CASSLAEYGYTF,TGTGCCAGCAGTTTGGCTGAATATGGCTACACCTTC
TRBV7-3,.,TRBJ2-3,.,CASSPASVPGGDTQYF,TGTGCCAGCAGCCCTGCTAGCGTCCCGGGTGGAGATACGCAGTATTTT
TRBV5-1,TRBD2,TRBJ2-3,.,CASSPGGFGTDTQYF,TGCGCCAGCAGCCCGGGAGGCTTCGGCACAGATACGCAGTATTTT
TRBV27,TRBD2,TRBJ2-3,once,CASSSQLPTSGREADTQYF,TGTGCCAGCAGTTCCCAACTCCCGACTAGCGGGAGGGAGGCAGATACGCAGTATTTT
TRBV27,.,TRBJ2-7,.,CASSLSWHYEQYF,TGTGCCAGCAGTTTATCTTGGCACTACGAGCAGTACTTC
TRBV5-5,TRBD2,TRBJ2-3,.,CASSPQAGGRTDTQYF,TGTGCCAGCAGCCCTCAAGCGGGAGGCCGCACAGATACGCAGTATTTT
TRBV19,.,TRBJ1-5,few,CASRGSDNQPQHF,TGTGCCAGTAGGGGCTCGGACAATCAGCCCCAGCATTTT
TRBV5-1,.,TRBJ2-1,.,CASSLDSYNEQFF,TGCGCCAGCAGCTTGGACTCGTACAATGAGCAGTTCTTC
TRBV2,.,TRBJ2-7,.,CASSRDTYEQYF,TGTGCCAGCAGCAGGGACACCTACGAGCAGTACTTC
TRBV19,TRBD2,TRBJ2-2,.,CASTPAGGPRELFF,TGTGCCAGTACACCCGCGGGAGGCCCCCGGGAGCTGTTTTTT
TRBV20-1,.,TRBJ1-1,.,CSASEGTEAFF,TGCAGTGCCTCGGAGGGGACTGAAGCTTTCTTT
TRBV7-9,.,TRBJ2-2,.,CASSLTGISTGELFF,TGTGCCAGCAGCTTAACAGGGATAAGTACCGGGGAGCTGTTTTTT